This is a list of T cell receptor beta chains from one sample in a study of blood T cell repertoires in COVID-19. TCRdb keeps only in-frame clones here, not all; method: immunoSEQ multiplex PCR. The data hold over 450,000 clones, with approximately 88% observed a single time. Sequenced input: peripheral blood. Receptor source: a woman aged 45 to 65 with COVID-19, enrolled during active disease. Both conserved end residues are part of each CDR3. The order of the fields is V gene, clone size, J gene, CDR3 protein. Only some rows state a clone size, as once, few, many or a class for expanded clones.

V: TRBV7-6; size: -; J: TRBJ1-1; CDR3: CASSFGTGGGTEAFF
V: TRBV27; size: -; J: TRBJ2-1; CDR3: CASSSGSSYNEQFF
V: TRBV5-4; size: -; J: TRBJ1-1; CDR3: CASSVGGENTEAFF
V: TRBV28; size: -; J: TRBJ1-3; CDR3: CASSRGGSGNTIYF
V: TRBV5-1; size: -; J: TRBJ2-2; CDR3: CASSSGSGGPTGELFF
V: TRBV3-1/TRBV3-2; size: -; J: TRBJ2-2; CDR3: CASSFSGGANTGELFF
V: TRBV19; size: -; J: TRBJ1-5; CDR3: CASYGAGNQPQHF
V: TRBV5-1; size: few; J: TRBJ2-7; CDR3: CASSLGLAGSYEQYF
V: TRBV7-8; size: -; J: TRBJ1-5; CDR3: CASTSGQRNQPQHF
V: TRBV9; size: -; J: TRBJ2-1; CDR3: CASSGNPDRVEQFF
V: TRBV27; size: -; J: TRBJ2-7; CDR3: CASIPRLGGLYEQYF
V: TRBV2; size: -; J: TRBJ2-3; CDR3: CASRMTSAGGTDTQYF
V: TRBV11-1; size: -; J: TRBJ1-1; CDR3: CASSLPRGMATEAFF
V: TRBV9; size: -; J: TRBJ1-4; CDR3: CASSSRQFDEKLFF
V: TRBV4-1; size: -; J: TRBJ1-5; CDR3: CASSREQGWGQPQHF
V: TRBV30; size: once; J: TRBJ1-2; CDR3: CAWSVEGGIGYTF
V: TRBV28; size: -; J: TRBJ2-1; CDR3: CASSFGGAGNEQFF
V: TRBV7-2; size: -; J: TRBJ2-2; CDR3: CASSLAGGRTGELFF
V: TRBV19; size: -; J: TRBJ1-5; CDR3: CASESISNQPQHF
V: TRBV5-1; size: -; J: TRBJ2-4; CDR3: CASSQGAGGNIQYF
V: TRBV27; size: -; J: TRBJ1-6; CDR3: CASSRGQGDSPLHF
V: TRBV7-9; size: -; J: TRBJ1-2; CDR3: CASSPPGGGANYGYTF
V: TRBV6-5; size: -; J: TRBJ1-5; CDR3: CASRNREVGQPQHF
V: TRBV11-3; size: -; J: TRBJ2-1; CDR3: CASSSLAANEQFF
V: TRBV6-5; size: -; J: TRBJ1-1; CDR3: CASSPTSRGRGEAFF
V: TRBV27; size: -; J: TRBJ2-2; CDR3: CASSRATGELFF
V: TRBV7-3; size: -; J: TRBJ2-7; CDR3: CASSLSGRYEQYF
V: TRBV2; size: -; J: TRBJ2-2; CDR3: CASIVSSGELFF
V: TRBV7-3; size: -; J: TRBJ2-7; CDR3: CASSLRGLDRNSYEQYF
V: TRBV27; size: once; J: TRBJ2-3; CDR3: CASRLRVAYF
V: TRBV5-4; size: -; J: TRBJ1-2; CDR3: CASSPREGQGANGYTF
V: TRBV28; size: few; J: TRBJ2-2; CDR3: CASSFPGVDTGELFF
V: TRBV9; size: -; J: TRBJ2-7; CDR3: CASSVNAGYEQYF
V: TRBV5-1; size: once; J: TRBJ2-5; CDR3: CASSLAMFETQYF
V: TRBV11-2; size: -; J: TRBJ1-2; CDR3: CASSLAPEVGYTF
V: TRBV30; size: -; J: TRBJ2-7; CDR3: CAWSRTGKAYEQYF
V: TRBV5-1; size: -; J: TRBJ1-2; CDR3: CASSIGTANYGYTF
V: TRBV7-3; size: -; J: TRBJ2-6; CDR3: CASSAPGQGAAGANVLTF
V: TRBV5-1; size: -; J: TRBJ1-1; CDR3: CASSPGTGGRTEAFF
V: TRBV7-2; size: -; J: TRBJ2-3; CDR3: CASTLRSQRTDTQYF
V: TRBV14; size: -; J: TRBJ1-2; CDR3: CASSRGGWLGYTF
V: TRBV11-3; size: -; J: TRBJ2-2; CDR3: CASSLGTGPGELFF